This TCR beta chain was documented in a study of shared clonotypes between healthy human individuals. Study-wide points: Clonotype sharing among donors was thought likely to change with sequencing depth. Among the subsets, naive ones generally showed larger estimated richness than memory ones.

The CDR3 has 16 amino acids. The germline V gene has CDR1 MRHNA and CDR2 SNTAGT. V lost 6 bases to trimming and J lost 0 bases; unmatched junction nucleotides: 4. As to this clone: Its matching antigen is unknown.

The method was immunoSEQ multiplex PCR; TCRdb's version includes in-frame clones alone and lacks a portion of them. The sample yields about 2.5 million clones, around 92% seen once. Sequencing was carried out using naive CD4+ T cells from PBMCs. The subset here: CD45RA+ positively selected. This chain links TRBV6-4 with TRBJ2-1; 11 nucleotides align to TRBD2. This clonotype was obtained from a man in his late teens or twenties in good health. Some clones in this sample may be carry-over from other donors' samples. CDR3 in amino acids: CASRRTSGSSYNEQFF. CDR3 sequence (DNA): TGTGCCAGCAGAAGAACTAGCGGGAGCTCCTACAATGAGCAGTTCTTC.